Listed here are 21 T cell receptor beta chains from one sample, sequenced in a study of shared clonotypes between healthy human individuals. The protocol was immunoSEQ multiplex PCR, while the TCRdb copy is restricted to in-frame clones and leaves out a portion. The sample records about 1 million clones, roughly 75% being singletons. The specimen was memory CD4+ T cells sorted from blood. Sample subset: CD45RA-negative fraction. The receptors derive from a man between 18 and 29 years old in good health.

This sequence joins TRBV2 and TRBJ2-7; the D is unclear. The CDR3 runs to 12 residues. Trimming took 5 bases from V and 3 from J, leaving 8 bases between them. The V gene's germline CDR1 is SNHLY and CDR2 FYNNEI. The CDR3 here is CASSLERYEQYF. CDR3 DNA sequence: TGTGCCAGCAGTCTCGAACGCTACGAGCAGTACTTC.

CDR3 sequence: CASSQEIKGHEQYF. The CDR3 bases are TGCGCCAGCAGCCAAGAAATAAAGGGTCACGAGCAGTACTTC. The J gene is TRBJ2-7, the V gene TRBV4-3; no definite D call. V was shortened by 0 bases and J by 5 bases, with 11 bases between the two germline ends. The CDR3 loop spans 14 amino acids. Germline V gene lookup returns CDR1 LGHNA and CDR2 YSLEER.

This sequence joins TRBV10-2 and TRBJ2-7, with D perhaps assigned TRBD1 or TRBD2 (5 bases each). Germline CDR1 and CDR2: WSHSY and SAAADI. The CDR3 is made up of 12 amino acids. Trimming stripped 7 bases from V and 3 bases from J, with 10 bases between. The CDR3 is CASTGTLYEQYF. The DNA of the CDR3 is TGCGCCAGCACAGGGACCCTCTACGAGCAGTACTTC.

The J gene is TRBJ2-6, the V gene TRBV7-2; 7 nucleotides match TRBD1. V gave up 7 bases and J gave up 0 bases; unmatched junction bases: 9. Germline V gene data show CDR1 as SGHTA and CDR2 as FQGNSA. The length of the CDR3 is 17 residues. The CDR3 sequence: CASIRDSLLSGANVLTF. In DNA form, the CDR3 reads TGTGCCAGCATCCGGGACAGCCTTCTCTCTGGGGCCAACGTCCTGACTTTC.

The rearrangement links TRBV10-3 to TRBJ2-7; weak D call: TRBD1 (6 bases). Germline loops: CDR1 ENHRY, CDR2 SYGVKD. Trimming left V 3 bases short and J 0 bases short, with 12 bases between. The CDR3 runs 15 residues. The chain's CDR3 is CAISEGQGSSYEQYF. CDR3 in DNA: TGTGCCATCAGTGAAGGGCAGGGGAGCTCCTACGAGCAGTACTTC.

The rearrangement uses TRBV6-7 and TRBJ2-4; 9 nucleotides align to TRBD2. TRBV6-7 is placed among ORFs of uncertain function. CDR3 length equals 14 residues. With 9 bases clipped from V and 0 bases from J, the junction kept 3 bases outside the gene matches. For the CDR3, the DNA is TGTGCCAGACCTAGCGGGGAAGCCAAAAACATTCAGTACTTC. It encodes CARPSGEAKNIQYF.

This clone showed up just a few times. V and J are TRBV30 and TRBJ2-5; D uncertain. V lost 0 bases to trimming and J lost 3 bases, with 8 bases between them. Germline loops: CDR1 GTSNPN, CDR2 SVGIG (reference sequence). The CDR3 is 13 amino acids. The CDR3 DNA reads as TGTGCCTGGAGTGTTGTCCTAAAAGAGACCCAGTACTTC. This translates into CAWSVVLKETQYF.

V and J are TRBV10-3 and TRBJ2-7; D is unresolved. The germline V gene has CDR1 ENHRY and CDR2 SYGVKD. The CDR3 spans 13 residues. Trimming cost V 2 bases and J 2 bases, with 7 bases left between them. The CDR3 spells CAISEVSAYEQYF. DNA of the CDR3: TGTGCCATCAGTGAGGTCTCGGCCTACGAGCAGTACTTC.

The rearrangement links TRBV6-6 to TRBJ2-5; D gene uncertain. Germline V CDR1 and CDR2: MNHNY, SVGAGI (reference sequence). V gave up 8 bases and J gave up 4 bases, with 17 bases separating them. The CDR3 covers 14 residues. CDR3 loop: CASRAQGRRETQYF. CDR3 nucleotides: TGTGCCAGCCGCGCGCAAGGGCGCAGAGAGACCCAGTACTTC.

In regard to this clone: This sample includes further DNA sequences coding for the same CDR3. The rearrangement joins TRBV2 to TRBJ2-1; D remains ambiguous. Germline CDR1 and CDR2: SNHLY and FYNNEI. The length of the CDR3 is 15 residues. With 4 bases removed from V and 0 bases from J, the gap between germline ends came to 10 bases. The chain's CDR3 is CASSGGSSSYNEQFF. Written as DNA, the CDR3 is TGTGCCAGCAGTGGAGGCTCTAGCTCCTACAATGAGCAGTTCTTC.

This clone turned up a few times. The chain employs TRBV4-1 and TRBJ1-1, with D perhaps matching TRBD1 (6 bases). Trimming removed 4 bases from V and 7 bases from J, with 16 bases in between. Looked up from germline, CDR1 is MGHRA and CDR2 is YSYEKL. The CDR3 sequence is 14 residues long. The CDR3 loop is CASSLYRDRSEAFF. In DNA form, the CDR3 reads TGCGCCAGCAGCCTCTACAGGGATCGGAGTGAAGCTTTCTTT.

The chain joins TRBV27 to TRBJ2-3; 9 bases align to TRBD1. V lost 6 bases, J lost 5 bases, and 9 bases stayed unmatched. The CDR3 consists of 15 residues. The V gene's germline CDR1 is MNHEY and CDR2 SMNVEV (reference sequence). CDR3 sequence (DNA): TGTGCCAGCAGCTCCGGGACAGGGAGACAAGATACGCAGTATTTT. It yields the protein CASSSGTGRQDTQYF.

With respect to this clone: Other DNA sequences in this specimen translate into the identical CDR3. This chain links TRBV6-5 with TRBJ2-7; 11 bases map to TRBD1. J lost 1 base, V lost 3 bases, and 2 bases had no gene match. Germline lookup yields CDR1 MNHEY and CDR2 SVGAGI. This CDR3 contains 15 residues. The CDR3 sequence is CASSYGTGGSYEQYF. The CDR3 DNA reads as TGTGCCAGCAGTTATGGGACAGGGGGTTCCTACGAGCAGTACTTC.

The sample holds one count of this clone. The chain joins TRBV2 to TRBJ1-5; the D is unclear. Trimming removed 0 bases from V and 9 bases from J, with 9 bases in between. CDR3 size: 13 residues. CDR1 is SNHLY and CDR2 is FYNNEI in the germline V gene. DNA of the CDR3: TGTGCCAGCAGTGAAGCGCCAAGATTGCCCCAGCATTTT. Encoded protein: CASSEAPRLPQHF.

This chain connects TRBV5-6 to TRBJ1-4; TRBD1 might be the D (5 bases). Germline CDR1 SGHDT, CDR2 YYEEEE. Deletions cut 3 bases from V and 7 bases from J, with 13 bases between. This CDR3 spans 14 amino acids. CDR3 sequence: CASSSRGTGEKLFF. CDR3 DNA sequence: TGTGCCAGCAGCTCTCGCGGGACCGGTGAAAAACTGTTTTTT.

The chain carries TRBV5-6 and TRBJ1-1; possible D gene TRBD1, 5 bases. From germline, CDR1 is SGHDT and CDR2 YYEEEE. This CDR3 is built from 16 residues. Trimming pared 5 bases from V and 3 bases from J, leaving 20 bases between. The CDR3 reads CASSYPVGGRDTEAFF. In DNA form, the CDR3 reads TGTGCCAGCAGTTACCCCGTGGGGGGGAGGGACACTGAAGCTTTCTTT.

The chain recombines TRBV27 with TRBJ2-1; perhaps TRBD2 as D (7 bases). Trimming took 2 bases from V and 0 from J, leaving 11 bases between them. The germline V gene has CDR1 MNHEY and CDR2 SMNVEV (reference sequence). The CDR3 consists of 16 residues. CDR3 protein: CASSLGGASSYNEQFF. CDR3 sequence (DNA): TGTGCCAGCAGTTTAGGGGGGGCGAGCTCCTACAATGAGCAGTTCTTC.

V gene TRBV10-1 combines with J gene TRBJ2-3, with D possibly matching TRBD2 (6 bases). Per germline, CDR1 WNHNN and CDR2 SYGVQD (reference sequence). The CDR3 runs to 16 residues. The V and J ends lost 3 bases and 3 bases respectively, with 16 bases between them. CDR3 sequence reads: CASSEGAGRTTDTQYF. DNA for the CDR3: TGCGCCAGCAGTGAAGGGGCGGGAAGGACAACAGATACGCAGTATTTT.

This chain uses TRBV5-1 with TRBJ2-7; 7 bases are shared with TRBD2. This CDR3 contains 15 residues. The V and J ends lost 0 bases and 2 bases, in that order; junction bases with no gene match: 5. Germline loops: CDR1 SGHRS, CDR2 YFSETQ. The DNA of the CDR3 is TGCGCCAGCAGCTTGGACGTTGGGAGGGCCTACGAGCAGTACTTC. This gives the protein CASSLDVGRAYEQYF.

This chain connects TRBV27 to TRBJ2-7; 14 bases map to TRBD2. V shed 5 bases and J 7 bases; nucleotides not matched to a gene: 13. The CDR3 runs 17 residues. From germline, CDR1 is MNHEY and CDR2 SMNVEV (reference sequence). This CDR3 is CASSTSGTSGSGREQYF. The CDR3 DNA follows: TGTGCCAGCAGTACCTCCGGGACTAGCGGGAGTGGAAGGGAGCAGTACTTC.

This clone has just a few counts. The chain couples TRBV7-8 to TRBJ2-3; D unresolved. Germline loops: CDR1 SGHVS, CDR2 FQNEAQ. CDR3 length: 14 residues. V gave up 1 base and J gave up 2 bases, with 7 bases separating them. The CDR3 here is CASSLGPNTDTQYF. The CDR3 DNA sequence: TGTGCCAGCAGCTTAGGGCCAAACACAGATACGCAGTATTTT.